These 28 T cell receptor beta chains were all obtained from the same sample, sequenced in a study of lymphopenia after photon versus proton radiotherapy. Clones were read by immunoSEQ multiplex PCR, and TCRdb kept only the in-frame ones, dropping some. The sample has around 70,000 clones; under 95% are singletons. The sequencing here drew on peripheral blood, taken from a patient treated with photon-based radiotherapy. The origin of the receptors is a woman aged 70-85 years with pancreatic cancer.

This clone was seen a single time. The genes are TRBV4-3 and TRBJ2-1; 9 nucleotides match TRBD2. V lost 0 bases to trimming and J lost 4 bases; unmatched junction nucleotides: 4. The CDR3 is made up of 16 amino acids. CDR1 LGHNA and CDR2 YSLEER come from the germline V gene. The CDR3 here is CASSQDLAGLYNEQFF. The CDR3 region has the DNA TGCGCCAGCAGCCAAGATCTAGCGGGACTGTACAATGAGCAGTTCTTC.

This chain uses TRBV18 with TRBJ2-1; possible D gene TRBD1, 5 bases. Per the germline V gene, CDR1 is KGHSH and CDR2 is LQKENI. The CDR3 runs to 15 residues. V lost 3 bases and J 7 bases, leaving 16 bases between the germline ends. The CDR3 DNA reads TGTGCCAGCTCACCTTCGGGCGGACCAGGGAATGAGCAGTTCTTC. Translating it yields CASSPSGGPGNEQFF.

This chain joins TRBV7-9 and TRBJ1-5; 8 bases agree with TRBD1. The CDR3 length is 18 residues. Germline V gives CDR1 SEHNR, CDR2 FQNEAQ (reference sequence). V shed 5 bases and J 0 bases; nucleotides not matched to a gene: 12. The CDR3 DNA is TGTGCCAGCAGCCTAGGGACAGGCATTCGGTATAGCAATCAGCCCCAGCATTTT. This sequence encodes CASSLGTGIRYSNQPQHF.

The chain recombines TRBV5-4 with TRBJ2-1; 11 nucleotides match TRBD2. Germline V gene lookup returns CDR1 SGHNT and CDR2 YYREEE (reference sequence). The CDR3 totals 16 residues. The trim removed 0 bases at V and 9 bases at J, leaving 8 bases unmatched. The CDR3 reads CASSLEKGLAAVEQFF. The CDR3 region has the DNA TGTGCCAGCAGCTTGGAAAAGGGACTAGCGGCAGTTGAGCAGTTCTTC.

This chain connects TRBV14 to TRBJ2-2, with D unclear. The CDR3 length is 14 residues. The V end was cut by 2 bases, the J end by 7 bases, with 11 bases between. Germline lookup yields CDR1 SGHDN and CDR2 FVKESK. The CDR3 region has the DNA TGTGCCAGCAGCCAATATATAAAGGGCGGGGAGCTGTTTTTT. Translation: CASSQYIKGGELFF.

The chain combines TRBV19 with TRBJ2-1; maybe TRBD2 (6 bases). Germline V gives CDR1 LNHDA, CDR2 SQIVND (reference sequence). Trimming cost V 1 base and J 8 bases, with 15 bases left between them. The CDR3 extends over 15 amino acids. CDR3 region: CASSIAGLGRDEQFF. CDR3 sequence (DNA): TGTGCCAGTAGTATAGCGGGACTGGGAAGGGATGAGCAGTTCTTC. The full variable domain, with the rest looked up from reference TRBV19 and TRBJ2-1, is DGGITQSPKYLFRKEGQNVTLSCEQNLNHDAMYWYRQDPGQGLRLIYYSQIVNDFQKGDIAEGYSVSREKKESFPLTVTSAQKNPTAFYLCASSIAGLGRDEQFFGPGTRLTVL.

The rearrangement joins TRBV6-1 to TRBJ1-1; 8 bases are a match to TRBD1. CDR3 size: 15 residues. The V and J ends lost 5 bases and 2 bases, in that order; junction bases with no gene match: 7. Germline V gene lookup returns CDR1 MNHNS and CDR2 SASEGT. CDR3 sequence (DNA): TGTGCCAGCAGTCCACCAGGGGGCTTAAACACTGAAGCTTTCTTT. It encodes CASSPPGGLNTEAFF.

As concerns this clone: At one of its ends the junction is not consistent with the germline gene, which may arise from a read error. V is TRBV7-7 and J is TRBJ1-3; weak D call: TRBD1 (6 bases). The CDR3 consists of 15 residues. Germline values: CDR1 SSHAT, CDR2 FNYEAQ (reference sequence). The chain's CDR3 is CASSPGANSGNTIYF. CDR3 coding DNA: TGTGCTAGCAGCCCGGGGGCTAACTCTGGAAACACCATATATTTT.

The genes are TRBV28 and TRBJ2-7, with 8 nucleotides matching TRBD2. The CDR3 has 15 amino acids. Per the germline V gene, CDR1 is MDHEN and CDR2 is SYDVKM. V was clipped by 5 bases and J by 4 bases; unmatched bases: 10. The CDR3 coding sequence is TGTGCCAGCAGTATCCCCGGGAGGGTAAGGTACGAGCAGTACTTC. Protein: CASSIPGRVRYEQYF.

The chain uses TRBV20-1 and TRBJ2-1; a possible D gene is TRBD1 (5 bases). Trimming removed 6 bases from V and 7 bases from J, with 10 bases in between. Germline values: CDR1 DFQATT, CDR2 SNEGSKA (reference sequence). The CDR3 totals 11 residues. The CDR3 DNA reads TGCAGTGCCTTCGGACAAAATGAGCAGTTCTTC. Translated, it gives CSAFGQNEQFF.

The J gene is TRBJ2-5, the V gene TRBV18; TRBD2 agrees at 11 bases. The DNA end favors TRBJ2-7, so the J call may be wrong. Germline CDR1 reads KGHSH; CDR2 reads LQKENI. The CDR3 consists of 15 residues. As DNA, the CDR3 is TGTGCCAGCTCACCGGGACTAGCGGCGGGCTACGAGCAGTACTTC. As protein: CASSPGLAAGYEQYF.

The chain joins TRBV4-2 to TRBJ2-1; weak D call: TRBD2 (6 bases). The CDR3 loop spans 12 amino acids. V was shortened by 4 bases and J by 15 bases, with 16 bases between the two germline ends. From germline, CDR1 is LGHNA and CDR2 YNFKEQ. In DNA form, the CDR3 reads TGTGCCAGCAGCCGAAAGGGGACTTCCACGTTCTTC. Its translation is CASSRKGTSTFF.

The chain recombines TRBV27 with TRBJ1-6; the match to TRBD1 covers 7 bases. Germline loops: CDR1 MNHEY, CDR2 SMNVEV (reference sequence). The CDR3 spans 15 residues. After removal of 2 bases from V and 10 bases from J, the junction contained 8 bases not matched to a gene. The DNA for the CDR3 is TGTGCCAGCAGTTTAGTAGGGGGCTGGAAGTCACCCCTCCACTTT. As protein: CASSLVGGWKSPLHF.

The genes are TRBV9 and TRBJ2-3, with no clear D. Trimming left V 4 bases short and J 5 bases short, with 17 bases between. Germline lookup yields CDR1 SGDLS and CDR2 YYNGEE. This CDR3 has 15 residues. The CDR3 loop is CASSLGLGLGDTQYF. The CDR3 DNA sequence: TGTGCCAGCAGCCTAGGCCTGGGATTGGGAGATACGCAGTATTTT. Full variable domain (remainder filled in from reference TRBV9 and TRBJ2-3): DSGVTQTPKHLITATGQRVTLRCSPRSGDLSVYWYQQSLDQGLQFLIQYYNGEERAKGNILERFSAQQFPDLHSELNLSSLELGDSALYFCASSLGLGLGDTQYFGPGTRLTVL.

This chain uses TRBV11-2 with TRBJ2-5; a possible D gene is TRBD2 (6 bases). Deletions cut 5 bases from V and 7 bases from J, with 20 bases between. CDR3 length equals 15 residues. Germline V gives CDR1 SGHAT, CDR2 FQNNGV. CDR3 nucleotide sequence: TGTGCCAGCAGCCCGGGCAATGCGGGACTCCCGACCCAGTACTTC. It specifies CASSPGNAGLPTQYF.

The chain is built from TRBV5-4 and TRBJ2-7; 8 nucleotides agree with TRBD2. Losses at the gene ends were 4 bases for V and 4 bases for J; bases not matched to a gene: 13. The CDR3 contains 16 residues. Germline loops: CDR1 SGHNT, CDR2 YYREEE (reference sequence). CDR3 coding DNA: TGTGCCAGCAGCGCGAAAACTAGCGGCCAAATTTACGAGCAGTACTTC. Its protein product is CASSAKTSGQIYEQYF.

The chain is built from TRBV7-2 and TRBJ2-5; D is undetermined. Trimming took 1 base from V and 4 from J, leaving 13 bases between them. Germline-derived CDR1 and CDR2 are SGHTA and FQGNSA. The CDR3 length is 15 residues. DNA for the CDR3: TGTGCCAGCAGCTTAGACTGGGGTCGGGCAGAGACCCAGTACTTC. As protein: CASSLDWGRAETQYF.

The chain has TRBV27 and TRBJ1-2; D might be TRBD1 (6 bases). CDR1 and CDR2 (germline): MNHEY, SMNVEV (reference sequence). The CDR3 is 14 amino acids. The ends were cut back, 0 bases at V and 4 bases at J, with 9 bases in the middle. CDR3 amino acids: CASSLSGGVYGYTF. In DNA form, the CDR3 reads TGTGCCAGCAGTTTATCCGGGGGCGTCTATGGCTACACCTTC.

Note on this clone: The sample contains more than one DNA sequence encoding this CDR3. The chain joins TRBV19 to TRBJ1-5; no definite D call. Germline V lookup: CDR1 LNHDA, CDR2 SQIVND (reference sequence). Trimming shortened V by 3 bases and J by 4 bases, and 7 bases separated the two germline ends. The CDR3 is made up of 13 amino acids. CDR3 sequence reads: CASSISGNQPQHF. CDR3 in DNA: TGTGCCAGTAGTATCAGCGGGAATCAGCCCCAGCATTTT.

The V gene is TRBV30, the J gene TRBJ2-7; the D gene is possibly TRBD1 (6 bases). CDR1 and CDR2 from the germline V gene are GTSNPN and SVGIG (reference sequence). Trimming stripped 0 bases from V and 7 bases from J, with 13 bases between. This CDR3 region has 13 residues. In DNA, the CDR3 is TGTGCCTGGAGTGTTCCCCCTAGGGGGGAGCAGTACTTC. It translates to CAWSVPPRGEQYF.

V is TRBV5-4 and J is TRBJ2-7, with 8 bases fitting TRBD2. V shed 2 bases and J 2 bases; nucleotides not matched to a gene: 9. This CDR3 contains 16 residues. Germline V gives CDR1 SGHNT, CDR2 YYREEE (reference sequence). The CDR3 nucleotides are TGTGCCAGCAGCTTCCCAGGGACGGGAGGGCCCTACGAGCAGTACTTC. It yields the protein CASSFPGTGGPYEQYF. Supplemented by reference TRBV5-4 and TRBJ2-7, the full variable domain reads ETGVTQSPTHLIKTRGQQVTLRCSSQSGHNTVSWYQQALGQGPQFIFQYYREEENGRGNFPPRFSGLQFPNYSSELNVNALELDDSALYLCASSFPGTGGPYEQYFGPGTRLTVT.

The chain links TRBV18 to TRBJ1-3; the D is unclear. CDR3 length: 15 residues. V lost 3 bases, J lost 8 bases, and 17 bases lay in between. From germline, CDR1 is KGHSH and CDR2 LQKENI. The DNA of the CDR3 is TGTGCCAGCTCACCGGAATCCAGTTTGGTGTACACCATATATTTT. Translation gives CASSPESSLVYTIYF.

The rearrangement links TRBV29-1 to TRBJ2-5, with D maybe TRBD1 (6 bases). This CDR3 contains 11 residues. The V gene's germline CDR1 is SQVTM and CDR2 ANQGSEA. Trimming pared 3 bases from V and 6 bases from J, leaving 8 bases between. CDR3 bases: TGCAGCGTTGACCAGGGGAAGACCCAGTACTTC. It encodes CSVDQGKTQYF.

The chain uses TRBV9 and TRBJ2-1; possibly TRBD1 or TRBD2 for D (6 bases each). CDR3 length equals 15 residues. Looked up from germline, CDR1 is SGDLS and CDR2 is YYNGEE. V shed 2 bases and J shed 4 bases, with 13 bases lying between them. The DNA for the CDR3 is TGTGCCAGCAGCGTCGGCGGAGGGGGATACAATGAGCAGTTCTTC. It codes for CASSVGGGGYNEQFF.

This chain joins TRBV5-4 and TRBJ2-3; 9 nucleotides agree with TRBD2. The CDR3 totals 16 residues. Germline CDR1 reads SGHNT; CDR2 reads YYREEE (reference sequence). Losses at the gene ends were 3 bases for V and 2 bases for J; bases not matched to a gene: 7. CDR3 sequence (DNA): TGTGCCAGCAGCTATCCTAGCGGGAAAAACACAGATACGCAGTATTTT. It specifies CASSYPSGKNTDTQYF.

The chain uses TRBV29-1 and TRBJ1-4, with D possibly being TRBD1 (5 bases). The CDR3 extends over 14 amino acids. Trimming left V 4 bases short and J 3 bases short, with 12 bases between. CDR1 and CDR2 (germline): SQVTM, ANQGSEA. The CDR3 sequence: CSVGLPGANEKLFF. The CDR3 coding sequence is TGCAGCGTTGGGTTGCCGGGGGCTAATGAAAAACTGTTTTTT.

This chain joins TRBV7-2 and TRBJ1-1; 7 bases map to TRBD1. V shed 1 base and J 7 bases; nucleotides not matched to a gene: 9. Germline CDR1 reads SGHTA; CDR2 reads FQGNSA. There are 15 residues in the CDR3. The CDR3 is CASSLVPTGAHEAFF. The CDR3 DNA reads as TGTGCCAGCAGCTTAGTCCCCACAGGGGCGCATGAAGCTTTCTTT. Filled out from reference TRBV7-2 and TRBJ1-1, the complete variable domain reads GAGVSQSPSNKVTEKGKDVELRCDPISGHTALYWYRQSLGQGLEFLIYFQGNSAPDKSGLPSDRFSAERTGGSVSTLTIQRTQQEDSAVYLCASSLVPTGAHEAFFGQGTRLTVV.

The V gene is TRBV5-5, the J gene TRBJ1-5; perhaps TRBD1 as D (5 bases). CDR1 and CDR2 from the germline V gene are SGHKS and YYEKEE (reference sequence). This CDR3 has 15 amino acids. V lost 4 bases to trimming and J lost 7 bases, with 18 bases between them. CDR3 loop: CASSTVGGIQQPQHF. The CDR3 coding sequence is TGTGCCAGCAGCACAGTCGGGGGGATCCAACAGCCCCAGCATTTT.